This T cell receptor (beta chain) was observed in a study of circulating CD8 cells and anti-PD-1 response in melanoma. Study-wide context: About 55% of the 13 melanoma patients received first-line anti-PD-1 therapy. Broader study findings: Published repertoire comparisons used only baseline and M1 samples from a small cohort with few responders. PD-1 and DPOS subsets showed similar, higher clonality than DNEG. Clonotype sharing was highest between DPOS and TIGIT subsets.

This clonotype rates as large (0.1 to 1%). Antigen unknown. Sorting of live CD3+CD8+TCRalphabeta+ cells by PD-1 and/or TIGIT gave four subsets. The QIAseq Immune Repertoire TCR panel built the libraries from roughly 15 ng of total RNA. A single record per CDR3 protein comes from TCRdb applying MiXCR to the reads. Of under 400 distinct CDR3 sequences listed, approximately 10% were seen once; the top ten hold about 16%. CDR3 length equals 13 residues. Trimming left V 3 bases short and J 2 bases short, with 7 bases between. Germline CDR1 reads DFQATT; CDR2 reads SNEGSKA (reference sequence). The sequence derives from a human donor with melanoma. The chain has TRBV20-1 and TRBJ2-2; D unclear. The specimen comprised CD8+ T cells from PBMCs, sampled at baseline or after one month of anti-PD-1 therapy (not recorded which). CDR3 residues: CSASGPNTGELFF. CDR3 sequence (DNA): TGCAGTGCTAGCGGTCCCAACACCGGGGAGCTGTTTTTT.